The source of this T cell receptor (beta chain) is a study of blood T cell repertoires in COVID-19. For the study at large: Sites across the United States, Italy and Spain contributed samples from acute and convalescent COVID-19.

The germline V and J ends were trimmed by 3 bases and 2 bases, with 9 bases remaining between them. The CDR3 has 15 amino acids. Germline V lookup: CDR1 SGHRS, CDR2 YFSETQ. Libraries were prepared by immunoSEQ multiplex PCR; TCRdb keeps only in-frame clonotypes and omits some of them. The top ten clones hold around 6% of a sample with 120,000 or so clones, around 74% of them seen once. This sequence was found in a man aged 55 to 69 with acute or convalescent COVID-19. This chain uses TRBV5-1 with TRBJ2-6; weak D call: TRBD1 (6 bases). Material: peripheral blood. DNA of the CDR3: TGCGCCAGCAGCTCCCAGGGGACTGGGGCCAACGTCCTGACTTTC. This sequence encodes CASSSQGTGANVLTF.